This T cell receptor beta chain was sequenced in a study of blood T cell repertoires in COVID-19 (dated by TCRdb to 2020 to 2022). Looking at the study overall: Samples from collaborators originated in the United States, Italy and Spain and spanned both the acute and convalescent phases of COVID-19. A freely available public database, intended as a resource for researchers studying the immune response to SARS-CoV-2, is where the repertoires were released. Sample metadata almost always included a de-identified subject ID, COVID-19 status, age in years and sex. Samples were obtained from the ongoing ImmuneRACE study (first 160 participants) and from about 1,300 subjects provided by 6 global collaborators. Subjects who had been exposed to COVID-19, were actively infected with it, or had recovered from it provided the deeply sampled blood TCRbeta repertoires that made up the dataset. HLA class I and class II types, where available, came from metadata supplied by the sample provider rather than from assay-based typing. The prospective study material was composed of cDNA or gDNA derived from T cells, B-cell-depleted T cells, or PBMCs.

CDR1 is given as SEHNR and CDR2 as FQNEAQ, both from the germline V gene (reference sequence). V loses 1 base of germline sequence and J loses 10 bases, and the interval between the two ends is 13 bases. Spanning cysteine to phenylalanine, the CDR3 consists of 13 amino acids. CDR3 DNA is the only sequence kept; it has 39 bases, read in frame from the first base. Whole blood was collected in K2EDTA tubes by collaborating institutions according to the institutions' own protocols. Collaborator samples were shipped for TCRbeta analysis as frozen whole blood, isolated PBMCs, or DNA extracted from either sample type. A remark on this clone: Its antigen has not been determined. Base qualities are not provided; no much larger clone lies one nucleotide away.

The immunoSEQ Assay, a bias-controlled multiplex PCR, was used to amplify TCRbeta CDR3 regions from genomic DNA. Concerning the study's data processing: The number of nucleated cells in each sample was estimated by amplification of reference gene primers within the assay. To quantify the absolute abundance of each unique TCRbeta CDR3 rearrangement, sequence reads were collapsed and filtered. For each sample, productive Simpson clonality was calculated as the square root of Simpson's diversity index over productive rearrangements. TCRdb's version of the immuneACCESS table is confined to in-frame rearrangements and falls short of the full clone set. An unresolved V gene accounts for under half of the shortfall where checked; the remainder is of unknown origin. That table supplies the V and J calls and clone size; D and trimming were determined from the DNA. For this sample there are roughly 110,000 clones; 88% appear just once. 6.8% of the sample belongs to the ten largest clones.

The full study reports these points: The quantity of clinical and demographic metadata differed by source and by participant and was supplied without curation.

The clonotype was recovered from a man aged 45-65 years with active or convalescent COVID-19. Recombination joined TRBV7-9 with TRBJ1-1, with a weak D call of TRBD1 (5 bases match). What was sequenced was peripheral blood. The DNA is as follows: TGTGCCAGCAGCTTAGTAAGCGGGGCCCCAGCTTTCTTT. Its protein is CASSLVSGAPAFF. The variable domain in full, with residues beyond the CDR3 obtained from the reference TRBV7-9 and TRBJ1-1 genes, is DTGVSQNPRHKITKRGQNVTFRCDPISEHNRLYWYRQTLGQGPEFLTYFQNEAQLEKSRLLSDRFSAERPKGSFSTLEIQRTEQGDSAMYLCASSLVSGAPAFFGQGTRLTVV.